This TCR beta chain was identified in a study of T cell repertoires in cytomegalovirus infection. Across the whole study: Both a matching HLA type and CMV infection were indicated by public TCR beta signatures.

MiXCR, run by TCRdb on the reads, gives a single entry per CDR3 protein. This table holds 110,000 to 150,000 distinct CDR3 sequences, around 32% found once. CDR3 length: 14 amino acids. V lost 7 bases to trimming and J lost 6 bases; unmatched junction nucleotides: 7. Germline values: CDR1 MNHEY, CDR2 SVGAGI. About this clonotype itself: Its antigen is still unknown.

The sequence came from a human donor in good health (CMV status not recorded). Some clones in this sample may be carry-over from other donors' samples. The sequences come from CD8+ T cells from cultured PBMCs, collected from culture after CMV antigen stimulation. The chain combines TRBV6-5 with TRBJ1-5; TRBD1 aligns across 9 bases. For the CDR3, the DNA is TGTGCCAGCACCCCGGGACAGGGTGGTCAGCCCCAGCATTTT. This encodes CASTPGQGGQPQHF.